This T cell receptor beta chain was sequenced for a study of shared clonotypes between healthy human individuals. V lost 4 bases and J 1 base, leaving 4 bases between the germline ends. The CDR3 consists of 12 residues. In germline, CDR1 is SEHNR, CDR2 FQNEAQ (reference sequence). There are a few counts of this clone. Here immunoSEQ multiplex PCR was the method, and the copy in TCRdb shows in-frame clones only, minus some. Of about 1.1 million clones detected, 60% to 85% appear once; the ten largest clones hold more than 0.85%. The rearrangement joins TRBV7-9 to TRBJ1-1; D ambiguous. Sequences were obtained from memory CD4+ T cells from PBMCs. Described subset: CD45RA-negative fraction. The source of this sequence is a man between 18 and 29 years old in good health. Some clones in this sample may be carry-over from other donors' samples. DNA for the CDR3: TGTGCCAGCAGCTCCCGGAACACTGAAGCTTTCTTT. Residues: CASSSRNTEAFF.